The rows below give T cell receptor beta chains drawn from one sample of a study of OX40 agonist ivuxolimab in advanced cancers. Some clones are missing from TCRdb's copy, which holds only in-frame ones; the method was immunoSEQ multiplex PCR. The sample contains 80,000 to 100,000 clones, approximately 94% of which appear only once. The material was CD4+ or CD8+ T cells sorted from blood, obtained in a trial of the OX40 agonist ivuxolimab. The origin of the receptors is an adult with an advanced solid tumor such as melanoma, head and neck, liver or kidney cancer. CDR3s include the opening cysteine and the closing phenylalanine or tryptophan. The order of the fields is D gene, J gene, V gene, CDR3 length, CDR3 protein. D genes are given only for firm matches.

NA | TRBJ1-2 | TRBV28 | 13 | CATSRGHGDGYTF
NA | TRBJ2-7 | TRBV28 | 13 | CASVSLPSYEQYF
NA | TRBJ2-7 | TRBV11-2 | 13 | CASSLDPAYEQYF
NA | TRBJ2-5 | TRBV5-5 | 16 | CASSLPEQVSGETQYF
TRBD1 | TRBJ1-2 | TRBV5-1 | 13 | CASSLDRGDGYTF
NA | TRBJ1-5 | TRBV7-9 | 15 | CASSLAGGGNQPQHF
TRBD1 | TRBJ2-7 | TRBV28 | 13 | CASRTGANYEQYF
NA | TRBJ2-7 | TRBV6-8 | 11 | CASSSLYEQYF
TRBD1 | TRBJ1-1 | TRBV28 | 16 | CASSLDRGPGNTEAFF
NA | TRBJ2-2 | TRBV5-1 | 16 | CASSPLGDIATGELFF
NA | TRBJ2-7 | TRBV5-4 | 14 | CASSSATGSDEQYF
TRBD1 | TRBJ1-3 | TRBV6-1 | 15 | CASSRDRGSGNTIYF
NA | TRBJ2-1 | TRBV9 | 15 | CASSVDGPSYNEQFF
TRBD1 | TRBJ2-2 | TRBV6-1 | 17 | CASSEPDREVRTGELFF
TRBD1 | TRBJ2-5 | TRBV9 | 14 | CASSVGQPQETQYF
TRBD2 | TRBJ2-7 | TRBV28 | 16 | CASRLAGVGRGYEQYF
TRBD1 | TRBJ1-4 | TRBV6-1 | 14 | CASSLTGIWEKLFF
NA | TRBJ1-2 | TRBV5-5 | 15 | CASSLTGTGNYGYTF
TRBD2 | TRBJ2-1 | TRBV10-1 | 15 | CASTPPRGGRGEQFF
NA | TRBJ1-1 | TRBV7-7 | 13 | CASSQARDSSAFF
NA | TRBJ2-1 | TRBV6-6 | 13 | CASSSPSRNEQFF
TRBD1 | TRBJ2-3 | TRBV6-4 | 13 | CASSDGYRGTQYF
TRBD1 | TRBJ2-7 | TRBV10-3 | 15 | CAISDPGTGSYEQYF
TRBD2 | TRBJ2-1 | TRBV4-3 | 18 | CASSQDGASGSSYNEQFF
TRBD1 | TRBJ2-2 | TRBV11-2 | 17 | CASTLALGQGNTGELFF
TRBD2 | TRBJ2-1 | TRBV7-2 | 15 | CASSLGGGRHGEQFF
TRBD2 | TRBJ2-3 | TRBV5-1 | 17 | CASSTAASSGGTDTQYF
NA | TRBJ1-2 | TRBV4-3 | 14 | CASSQEGFGYGYTF
NA | TRBJ2-7 | TRBV5-6 | 14 | CASSWYLSSYEQYF
NA | TRBJ2-2 | TRBV5-1 | 15 | CASSLGGTNTGELFF
NA | TRBJ1-1 | TRBV6-6 | 14 | CASSYRDIKTEAFF
NA | TRBJ2-7 | TRBV7-9 | 12 | CASSFRTNEQYF
NA | TRBJ1-1 | TRBV10-1 | 13 | CASSEVVNTEAFF
TRBD1 | TRBJ1-5 | TRBV5-1 | 13 | CASSVDRGQPQHF
NA | TRBJ1-2 | TRBV28 | 13 | CASSSSRAYGYTF
NA | TRBJ2-2 | TRBV20-1 | 11 | CSAEKTGELFF
TRBD1 | TRBJ1-2 | TRBV19 | 16 | CASLKQGAHALDGYTF
NA | TRBJ2-1 | TRBV5-1 | 11 | CASSVKNEQFF
TRBD1 | TRBJ2-7 | TRBV19 | 17 | CASSIIPPNRGSYEQYF
NA | TRBJ2-1 | TRBV7-3 | 16 | CASSSQGLAAGNEQFF